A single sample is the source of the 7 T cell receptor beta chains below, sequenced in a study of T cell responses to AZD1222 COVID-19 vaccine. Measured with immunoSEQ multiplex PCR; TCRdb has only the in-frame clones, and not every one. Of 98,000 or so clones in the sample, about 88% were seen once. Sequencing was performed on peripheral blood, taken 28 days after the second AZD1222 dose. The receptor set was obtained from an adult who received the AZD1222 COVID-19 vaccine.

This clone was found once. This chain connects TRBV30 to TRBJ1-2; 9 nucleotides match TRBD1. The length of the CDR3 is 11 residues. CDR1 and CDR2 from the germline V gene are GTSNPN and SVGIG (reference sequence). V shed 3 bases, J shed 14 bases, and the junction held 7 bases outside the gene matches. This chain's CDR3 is CAWRGTGRGTF. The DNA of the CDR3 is TGTGCCTGGAGAGGGACAGGGCGGGGGACCTTC.

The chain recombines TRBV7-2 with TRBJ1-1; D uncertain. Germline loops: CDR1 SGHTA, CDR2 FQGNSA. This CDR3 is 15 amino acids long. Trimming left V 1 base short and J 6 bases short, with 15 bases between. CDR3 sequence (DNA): TGTGCCAGCAGCTTAGTTGGAGGGCGAGTCTCTGAAGCTTTCTTT. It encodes CASSLVGGRVSEAFF.

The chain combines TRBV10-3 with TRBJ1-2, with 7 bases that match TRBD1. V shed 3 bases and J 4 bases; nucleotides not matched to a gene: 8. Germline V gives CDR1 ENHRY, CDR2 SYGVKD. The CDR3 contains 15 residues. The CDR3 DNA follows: TGTGCCATCAGTGATCCCCGGGACAGCATCTATGGCTACACCTTC. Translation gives CAISDPRDSIYGYTF.

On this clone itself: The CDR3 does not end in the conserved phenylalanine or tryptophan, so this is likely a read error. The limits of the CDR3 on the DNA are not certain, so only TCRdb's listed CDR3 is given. This CDR3 reads CASSFPKGQGV. The chain is built from TRBV5-1 and TRBJ1-4; TRBD1 was called by the table and not checked on the DNA. Inclusive of both ends, the CDR3 amounts to 11 amino acids. Germline values: CDR1 SGHRS, CDR2 YFSETQ.

CDR3 amino acids: CSVGSSYEQYF. CDR3 coding DNA: TGCAGCGTTGGTAGCTCCTACGAGCAGTACTTC. The chain employs TRBV29-1 and TRBJ2-7; D gene ambiguous. The CDR3 runs to 11 residues. Germline CDR1 reads SQVTM; CDR2 reads ANQGSEA. V lost 4 bases and J 0 bases, leaving 4 bases between the germline ends.

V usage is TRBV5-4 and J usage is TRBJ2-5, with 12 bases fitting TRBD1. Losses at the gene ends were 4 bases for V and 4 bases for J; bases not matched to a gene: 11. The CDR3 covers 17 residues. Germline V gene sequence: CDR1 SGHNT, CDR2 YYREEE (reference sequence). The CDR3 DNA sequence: TGTGCCAGCAGCGTGGGGACAGGGGGCTCACTGGGAGAGACCCAGTACTTC. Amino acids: CASSVGTGGSLGETQYF.

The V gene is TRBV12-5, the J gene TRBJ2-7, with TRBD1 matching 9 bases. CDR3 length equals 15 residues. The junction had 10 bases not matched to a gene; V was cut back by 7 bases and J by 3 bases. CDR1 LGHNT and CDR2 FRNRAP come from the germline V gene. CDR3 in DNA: TGTGCTAGTGCCCCCGCCGGGACAGGGAACTACGAGCAGTACTTC. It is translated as CASAPAGTGNYEQYF.